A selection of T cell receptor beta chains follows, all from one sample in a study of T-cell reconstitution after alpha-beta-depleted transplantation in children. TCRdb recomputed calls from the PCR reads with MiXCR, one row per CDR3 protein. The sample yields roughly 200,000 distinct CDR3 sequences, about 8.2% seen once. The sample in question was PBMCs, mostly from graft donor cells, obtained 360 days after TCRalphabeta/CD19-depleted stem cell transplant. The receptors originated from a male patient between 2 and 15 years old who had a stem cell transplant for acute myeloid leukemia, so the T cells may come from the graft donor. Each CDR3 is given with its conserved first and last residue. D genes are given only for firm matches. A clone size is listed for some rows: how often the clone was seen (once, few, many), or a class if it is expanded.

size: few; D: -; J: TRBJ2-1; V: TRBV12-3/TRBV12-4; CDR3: CASTILPGRNEQFF; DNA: TGTGCCAGCACCATACTCCCCGGGCGTAATGAGCAGTTCTTC
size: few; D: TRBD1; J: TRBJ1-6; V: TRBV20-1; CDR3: CSARGPRTGNSPLHF; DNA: TGCAGTGCTAGAGGGCCCAGGACAGGCAATTCACCCCTCCACTTT
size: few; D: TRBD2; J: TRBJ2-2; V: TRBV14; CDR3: CAILSVAGRGNTGELFF; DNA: TGTGCCATCCTATCGGTAGCGGGACGCGGGAACACCGGGGAGCTGTTTTTT
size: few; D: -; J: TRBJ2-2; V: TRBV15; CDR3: CATSRGRDTGELFF; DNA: TGTGCCACCAGCAGAGGACGGGATACCGGGGAGCTGTTTTTT
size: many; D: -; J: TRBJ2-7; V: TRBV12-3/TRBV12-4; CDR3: CASSLDPSGYEQYF; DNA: TGTGCCAGCAGTTTAGACCCGAGCGGCTACGAGCAGTACTTC
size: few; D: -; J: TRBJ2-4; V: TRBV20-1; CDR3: CSARFQGLAKNIQYF; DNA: TGCAGTGCTAGATTCCAAGGACTAGCCAAAAACATTCAGTACTTC
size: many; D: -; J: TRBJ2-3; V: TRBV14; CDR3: CASSHLEASTDTQYF; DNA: TGTGCCAGCTCCCACCTAGAGGCAAGCACAGATACGCAGTATTTT
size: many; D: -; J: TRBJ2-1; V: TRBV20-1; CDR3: CSASFGGPTEQFF; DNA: TGCAGTGCTAGTTTCGGGGGGCCCACAGAGCAGTTCTTC
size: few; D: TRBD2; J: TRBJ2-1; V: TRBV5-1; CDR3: CASSRAGTSVYNEQFF; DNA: TGCGCCAGCAGTAGGGCGGGGACTAGCGTCTACAATGAGCAGTTCTTC
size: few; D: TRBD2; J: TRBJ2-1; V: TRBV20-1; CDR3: CSARDGQGTSGTNEQFF; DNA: TGCAGTGCTAGAGATGGCCAGGGGACTAGCGGGACCAATGAGCAGTTCTTC
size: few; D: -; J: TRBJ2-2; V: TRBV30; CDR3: CAWSVFNTGELFF; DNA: TGTGCCTGGAGTGTATTTAACACCGGGGAGCTGTTTTTT
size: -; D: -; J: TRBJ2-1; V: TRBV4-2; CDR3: CASSQVTGYNEQFF; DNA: TGTGCCAGCAGCCAAGTTACTGGGTACAATGAGCAGTTCTTC
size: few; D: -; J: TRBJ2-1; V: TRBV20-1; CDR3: CSATWGPVHNEQFF; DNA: TGCAGTGCTACCTGGGGGCCAGTCCACAATGAGCAGTTCTTC
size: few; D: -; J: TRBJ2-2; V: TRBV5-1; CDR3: CASSPLVGGELFF; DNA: TGCGCCAGCAGCCCCCTTGTAGGTGGGGAGCTGTTTTTT
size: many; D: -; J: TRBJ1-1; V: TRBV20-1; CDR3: CSAEFVTEAFF; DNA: TGCAGTGCTGAGTTTGTGACTGAAGCTTTCTTT
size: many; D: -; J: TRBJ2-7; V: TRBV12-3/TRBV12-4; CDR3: CASSLGAGGGSYEQYF; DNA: TGTGCCAGCAGTTTGGGCGCGGGTGGCGGCTCCTACGAGCAGTACTTC
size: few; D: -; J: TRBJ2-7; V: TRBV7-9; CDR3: CASRSGVSYEQYF; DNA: TGTGCCAGCAGGTCGGGGGTCTCCTACGAGCAGTACTTC
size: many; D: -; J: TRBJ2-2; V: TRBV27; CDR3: CASRKYRDTGELFF; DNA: TGTGCCAGCAGGAAATACAGGGACACCGGGGAGCTGTTTTTT
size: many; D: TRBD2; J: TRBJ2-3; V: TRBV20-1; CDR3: CSARGSSGGGDTQYF; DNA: TGCAGTGCTAGAGGTTCCAGCGGGGGTGGAGATACGCAGTATTTT
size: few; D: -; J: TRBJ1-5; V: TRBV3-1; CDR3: CASTMGRYSNQPQHF; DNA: TGTGCCAGCACCATGGGACGGTATAGCAATCAGCCCCAGCATTTT
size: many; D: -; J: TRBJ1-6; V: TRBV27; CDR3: CASSLSQVHGSYNSPLHF; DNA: TGTGCCAGCAGTTTATCGCAGGTGCATGGGTCCTATAATTCACCCCTCCACTTT
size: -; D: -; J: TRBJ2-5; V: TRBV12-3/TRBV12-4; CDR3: CASTARQGKTQYF; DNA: TGTGCCAGCACGGCGAGGCAGGGAAAGACCCAGTACTTC
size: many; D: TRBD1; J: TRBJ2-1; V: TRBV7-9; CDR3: CASSARQGDNEQFF; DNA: TGTGCCAGCAGCGCGAGACAGGGAGACAATGAGCAGTTCTTC
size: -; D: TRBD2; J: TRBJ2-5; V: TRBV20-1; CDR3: CSARDGGLAGGLWAQYF; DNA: TGCAGTGCTAGAGATGGAGGACTAGCGGGAGGCCTGTGGGCCCAGTACTTC
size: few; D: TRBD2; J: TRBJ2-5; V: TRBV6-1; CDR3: CASSPGLAGVVWETQYF; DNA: TGTGCCAGCAGTCCGGGACTAGCGGGAGTTGTATGGGAGACCCAGTACTTC
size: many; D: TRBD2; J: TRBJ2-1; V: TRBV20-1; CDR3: CSAKLAGPSYEQFF; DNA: TGCAGTGCTAAACTAGCGGGGCCTAGCTATGAGCAGTTCTTC
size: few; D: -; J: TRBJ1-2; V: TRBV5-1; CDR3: CASKVTGGSDYGYTF; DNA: TGCGCCAGCAAGGTGACCGGGGGATCGGACTATGGCTACACCTTC
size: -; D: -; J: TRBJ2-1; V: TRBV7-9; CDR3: CASSLSGTSGYNEQFF; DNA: TGTGCCAGCAGCTTATCTGGAACTAGTGGTTACAATGAGCAGTTCTTC
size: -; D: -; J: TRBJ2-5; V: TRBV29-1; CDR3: CSVEERGVGADKETQYF; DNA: TGCAGCGTTGAAGAAAGGGGCGTTGGAGCGGACAAAGAGACCCAGTACTTC
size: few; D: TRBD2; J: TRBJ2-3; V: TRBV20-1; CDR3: CSAKRLAGSTDTQYF; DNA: TGCAGTGCAAAGAGACTAGCGGGGAGCACAGATACGCAGTATTTT
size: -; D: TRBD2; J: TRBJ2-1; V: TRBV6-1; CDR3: CAIGGAGEDEQFF; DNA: TGTGCCATCGGCGGGGCGGGGGAGGATGAGCAGTTCTTC
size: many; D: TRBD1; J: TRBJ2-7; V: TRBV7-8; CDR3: CASSFPRQGPNYYEQYF; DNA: TGTGCCAGCAGCTTCCCTAGACAGGGGCCAAATTACTACGAGCAGTACTTC
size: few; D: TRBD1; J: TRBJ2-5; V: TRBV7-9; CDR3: CASSFWTGDTETQYF; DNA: TGTGCCAGCAGCTTTTGGACAGGGGATACAGAGACCCAGTACTTC
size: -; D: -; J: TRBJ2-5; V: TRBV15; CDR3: CATSDDRRQETQYF; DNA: TGTGCCACCAGCGATGACAGGAGACAAGAGACCCAGTACTTC
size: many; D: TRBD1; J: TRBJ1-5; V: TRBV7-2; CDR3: CASSPDRESQPQHF; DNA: TGTGCCAGCAGCCCAGACAGGGAAAGTCAGCCCCAGCATTTT
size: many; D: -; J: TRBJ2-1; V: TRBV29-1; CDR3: CSVAAAPWAVNNEQFF; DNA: TGCAGCGTTGCGGCCGCCCCTTGGGCAGTGAACAATGAGCAGTTCTTC
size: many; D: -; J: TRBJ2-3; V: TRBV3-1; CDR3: CASSQQLFLTQYF; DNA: TGTGCCAGCAGCCAACAGCTATTCCTCACGCAGTATTTT
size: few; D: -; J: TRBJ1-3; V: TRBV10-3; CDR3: CAIRGDLSGNTIYF; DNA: TGTGCCATCAGAGGGGACCTCTCTGGAAACACCATATATTTT
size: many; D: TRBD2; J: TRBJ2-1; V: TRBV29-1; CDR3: CSVDTAGGPYNEQFF; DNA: TGCAGCGTTGACACAGCGGGAGGGCCCTACAATGAGCAGTTCTTC
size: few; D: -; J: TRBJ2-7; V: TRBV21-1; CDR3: CAGSYEQYF; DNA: TGTGCCGGATCGTACGAGCAGTACTTC
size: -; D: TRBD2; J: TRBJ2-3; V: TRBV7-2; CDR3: CASSWTSGSTDTQYF; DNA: TGTGCCAGCAGCTGGACTAGCGGCAGCACAGATACGCAGTATTTT
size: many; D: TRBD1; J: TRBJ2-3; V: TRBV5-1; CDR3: CASSRTGHPDTQYF; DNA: TGCGCCAGCAGCCGGACAGGGCACCCAGATACGCAGTATTTT
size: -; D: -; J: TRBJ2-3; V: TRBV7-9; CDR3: CASSPIDTQYF; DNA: TGTGCCAGCAGCCCTATAGATACGCAGTATTTT
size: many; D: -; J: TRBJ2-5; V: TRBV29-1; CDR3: CSVEVPGRETQYF; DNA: TGCAGCGTTGAGGTGCCAGGGAGAGAGACCCAGTACTTC
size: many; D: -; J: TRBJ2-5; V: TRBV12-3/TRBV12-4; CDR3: CASIQLGGETQYF; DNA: TGTGCCAGCATTCAACTAGGAGGAGAGACCCAGTACTTC
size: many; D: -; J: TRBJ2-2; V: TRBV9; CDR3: CASSVRPVTGELFF; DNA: TGTGCCAGCAGCGTAAGGCCAGTCACCGGGGAGCTGTTTTTT
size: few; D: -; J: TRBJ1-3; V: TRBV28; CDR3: CASRKQSSGNTIYF; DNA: TGTGCCAGCAGGAAACAAAGCTCTGGAAACACCATATATTTT
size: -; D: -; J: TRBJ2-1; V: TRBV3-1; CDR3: CASSQKRISYNEQFF; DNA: TGTGCCAGCAGCCAGAAGCGGATCTCCTACAATGAGCAGTTCTTC
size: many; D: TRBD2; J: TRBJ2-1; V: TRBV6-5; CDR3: CATWRTSATYNEQFF; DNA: TGTGCCACATGGCGGACTAGCGCTACCTACAATGAGCAGTTCTTC
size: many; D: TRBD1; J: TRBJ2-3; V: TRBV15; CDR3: CATSRVGTAKVTDTQYF; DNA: TGTGCCACCAGCAGAGTTGGGACAGCAAAAGTCACAGATACGCAGTATTTT
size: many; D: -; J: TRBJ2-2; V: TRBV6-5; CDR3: CASSSRGLSTGELFF; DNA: TGTGCCAGCAGTTCCCGCGGGCTGAGCACCGGGGAGCTGTTTTTT
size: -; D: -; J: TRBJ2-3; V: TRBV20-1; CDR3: CSARVFMAEPTTDTQYF; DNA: TGCAGTGCTAGAGTGTTCATGGCGGAGCCTACCACAGATACGCAGTATTTT
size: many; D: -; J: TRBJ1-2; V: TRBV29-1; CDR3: CSVERGDYGYTF; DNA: TGCAGCGTTGAGAGAGGGGACTATGGCTACACCTTC
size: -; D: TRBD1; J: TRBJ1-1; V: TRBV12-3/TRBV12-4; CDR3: CASSEQGVWTEAFF; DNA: TGTGCCAGCAGTGAACAGGGGGTTTGGACTGAAGCTTTCTTT
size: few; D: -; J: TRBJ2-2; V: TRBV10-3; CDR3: CAISERGDTGELFF; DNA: TGTGCCATCAGTGAGAGGGGGGACACCGGGGAGCTGTTTTTT
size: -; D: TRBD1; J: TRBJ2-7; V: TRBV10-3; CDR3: CATTRTGGGEQYF; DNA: TGTGCCACCACCAGGACAGGGGGCGGCGAGCAGTACTTC
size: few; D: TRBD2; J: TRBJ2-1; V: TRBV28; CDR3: CASNKGLAGTNEQFF; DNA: TGTGCCAGCAACAAAGGACTAGCGGGAACCAATGAGCAGTTCTTC
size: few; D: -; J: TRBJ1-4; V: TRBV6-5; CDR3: CASSYSEHLNEKLFF; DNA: TGTGCCAGCAGTTACTCGGAACACCTTAATGAAAAACTGTTTTTT
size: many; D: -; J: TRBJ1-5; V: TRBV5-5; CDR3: CASSLEGQVSNQPQHF; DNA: TGTGCCAGCAGCTTGGAAGGGCAGGTTAGCAATCAGCCCCAGCATTTT
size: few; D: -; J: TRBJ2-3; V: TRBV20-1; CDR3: CSGDTGRSISDTQYF; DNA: TGCAGTGGAGACACGGGCAGGTCAATTTCGGATACGCAGTATTTT